A single sample gave rise to the 16 T cell receptor beta chains below, sequenced in a study of cytomegalovirus exposure and HLA in healthy donors. PCR used 60 Vbeta primers and 13 Jbeta primers. Using immunoSEQ multiplex PCR, the repertoire was profiled, and TCRdb retains in-frame clones only, with some absent. The data contain tens of thousands of clones, about 69% of them seen just once; the ten biggest clones take up around 4.3%. The sample taken for sequencing was PBMCs. The receptors come from a man aged 55 to 70 in good health and CMV-seronegative.

This clone is medium-sized within its sample. The genes are TRBV7-8 and TRBJ1-1, with 7 nucleotides matching TRBD1. The CDR3 covers 14 residues. Germline CDR1 reads SGHVS; CDR2 reads FQNEAQ. Losses at the gene ends were 7 bases for V and 3 bases for J; bases not matched to a gene: 8. In DNA, the CDR3 is TGTGCCAGCAACCCCACAGGGGTGGACACTGAAGCTTTCTTT. Translating gives CASNPTGVDTEAFF.

The V and J genes are TRBV25-1 and TRBJ2-5; 9 bases align to TRBD1. The germline V gene has CDR1 MGHDK and CDR2 SYGVNS. The trim removed 4 bases at V and 2 bases at J, leaving 14 bases unmatched. The CDR3 loop spans 18 amino acids. The CDR3, as DNA: TGTGCCAGCAGTGGGCCCGGGACAGGGAACCCTAAGCAAGAGACCCAGTACTTC. Its translation: CASSGPGTGNPKQETQYF.

CDR3 in amino acids: CASGGRSSYNSPLHF. The CDR3 DNA reads TGTGCCAGCGGTGGGAGAAGCTCCTATAATTCACCCCTCCACTTT. This chain uses TRBV19 with TRBJ1-6; D unresolved. The germline V gene encodes CDR1 LNHDA and CDR2 SQIVND (reference sequence). The V end lost 9 bases, the J end lost 0 bases, and 12 bases lay between the germline ends. The CDR3 covers 15 residues.

The chain has TRBV4-2 and TRBJ2-7, with D possibly being TRBD2 (6 bases). Germline assignment: CDR1 LGHNA and CDR2 YNFKEQ. The CDR3 is 12 amino acids. V was cut by 4 bases and J by 6 bases, with 10 bases left in between. The CDR3 DNA reads TGTGCCAGCAGCCGCCCGGAGGGCGAGCAGTACTTC. Its protein is CASSRPEGEQYF.

Of note for this clone: A junction boundary mismatches the germline segment, possibly from a read error. The V gene is TRBV5-1, the J gene TRBJ1-2, with 7 nucleotides matching TRBD1. CDR1 is SGHRS, CDR2 YFSETQ, per germline. The CDR3 contains 14 residues. The CDR3 DNA reads as TGCGCCAGCAGCCTGGAAGGACAGGAGAAAAGGGCGAACTTC. This translates into CASSLEGQEKRANF.

This chain joins TRBV9 and TRBJ1-1, with D maybe TRBD1 (5 bases). Germline V gene data show CDR1 as SGDLS and CDR2 as YYNGEE. CDR3 length equals 14 residues. Trimming pared 0 bases from V and 7 bases from J, leaving 13 bases between. The CDR3 coding sequence is TGTGCCAGCAGCGTAGTAAGGGGCGCGAGTGAAGCTTTCTTT. This gives the protein CASSVVRGASEAFF. Together with reference TRBV9 and TRBJ1-1, the CDR3 gives the full variable domain: DSGVTQTPKHLITATGQRVTLRCSPRSGDLSVYWYQQSLDQGLQFLIQYYNGEERAKGNILERFSAQQFPDLHSELNLSSLELGDSALYFCASSVVRGASEAFFGQGTRLTVV.

V gene TRBV30 combines with J gene TRBJ2-1; possibly TRBD1 for D (6 bases). V was pared by 3 bases and J by 9 bases, with 9 bases between. The CDR3 spans 11 residues. Per germline, CDR1 GTSNPN and CDR2 SVGIG (reference sequence). This CDR3 is CAWSGQTEQFF. In DNA form, the CDR3 reads TGTGCCTGGAGCGGACAGACTGAGCAGTTCTTC.

V gene TRBV30 combines with J gene TRBJ1-1; 7 nucleotides align to TRBD1. The germline V gene has CDR1 GTSNPN and CDR2 SVGIG (reference sequence). This CDR3 is 15 amino acids long. Trimming cost V 1 base and J 5 bases; bases outside gene matches: 10. The CDR3 sequence: CAWSALPTGRTEAFF. For the CDR3, the DNA is TGTGCCTGGAGTGCCCTCCCGACAGGGCGGACTGAAGCTTTCTTT.

This clone was counted only a few times. The V and J genes are TRBV6-5 and TRBJ1-2, with 8 bases that match TRBD1. V trimming: 4 bases; J trimming: 4 bases; junction bases outside the gene matches: 5. The CDR3 covers 14 residues. CDR1 is MNHEY and CDR2 is SVGAGI in the germline V gene. The chain's CDR3 is CASSSDRAPYGYTF. DNA for the CDR3: TGTGCCAGCAGTTCGGACAGGGCGCCCTATGGCTACACCTTC.

The rearrangement links TRBV7-9 to TRBJ2-7; TRBD1 agrees at 9 bases. J was trimmed by 4 bases and V by 1 base; bases with no gene match: 5. The CDR3 spans 15 residues. Germline values: CDR1 SEHNR, CDR2 FQNEAQ (reference sequence). The CDR3 DNA reads as TGTGCCAGCAGCTTAGGGGGGACAGGGATATACGAGCAGTACTTC. Its translation: CASSLGGTGIYEQYF.

The chain couples TRBV30 to TRBJ2-5, with D possibly being TRBD2 (6 bases). This CDR3 contains 14 residues. CDR1 is GTSNPN and CDR2 is SVGIG in the germline V gene (reference sequence). Trimming shortened V by 3 bases and J by 4 bases, and 15 bases separated the two germline ends. DNA of the CDR3: TGTGCCTGGAGGAGGAGGGGCAATCTAGAGACCCAGTACTTC. It yields the protein CAWRRRGNLETQYF.

V is TRBV5-4 and J is TRBJ2-2, with TRBD1 matching over 7 bases. The germline CDR1 and CDR2 sequences are SGHNT and YYREEE (reference sequence). V dropped 3 bases and J dropped 4; count of bases not matched to a gene: 3. This CDR3 contains 14 residues. CDR3 sequence: CASSSGQFTGELFF. CDR3 sequence (DNA): TGTGCCAGCAGCTCGGGACAGTTCACCGGGGAGCTGTTTTTT.

The chain recombines TRBV7-9 with TRBJ1-2; 7 nucleotides match TRBD1. The CDR3 is made up of 13 amino acids. CDR1 and CDR2 (germline): SEHNR, FQNEAQ (reference sequence). J was trimmed by 7 bases and V by 4 bases; bases with no gene match: 6. This chain's CDR3 is CASSSDRAAGYTF. The CDR3 coding sequence is TGTGCCAGCAGCTCAGACAGGGCTGCTGGCTACACCTTC.

V and J are TRBV11-3 and TRBJ2-1; D not certain. The CDR3 is 11 amino acids. Germline V gene data show CDR1 as SGHNT and CDR2 as YENEEA. With 4 bases removed from V and 9 bases from J, the gap between germline ends came to 7 bases. The CDR3 reads CASSSSGEQFF. CDR3 sequence (DNA): TGTGCCAGCAGCTCCAGTGGTGAGCAGTTCTTC. The full variable domain, its missing parts supplied by reference TRBV11-3 and TRBJ2-1, is EAGVVQSPRYKIIEKKQPVAFWCNPISGHNTLYWYLQNLGQGPELLIRYENEEAVDDSQLPKDRFSAERLKGVDSTLKIQPAELGDSAVYLCASSSSGEQFFGPGTRLTVL.

The V gene is TRBV4-1, the J gene TRBJ2-3, with no clear D. The germline V gene has CDR1 MGHRA and CDR2 YSYEKL. The V end was cut by 0 bases, the J end by 2 bases, with 9 bases between. The CDR3 has 15 amino acids. CDR3 sequence reads: CASSQERLYTDTQYF. The CDR3 DNA follows: TGCGCCAGCAGCCAAGAGCGACTTTACACAGATACGCAGTATTTT.

This clone was counted once. The CDR3: CASSRTAGSAAPGQGQRSGYTF. The CDR3 nucleotides read TGCGCCAGCAGCCGTACCGCCGGGTCCGCAGCGCCGGGACAGGGGCAAAGGAGTGGCTACACCTTC. The chain is built from TRBV4-1 and TRBJ1-2, with 10 bases aligning to TRBD1. The V gene's germline CDR1 is MGHRA and CDR2 YSYEKL. The V segment lost 4 bases and the J segment 7 bases; nucleotides outside the gene matches: 30. This CDR3 region has 22 residues.